This passage covers 27 T cell receptor beta chains from one sample sequenced in a study of blood T cell repertoires in COVID-19 (dated by TCRdb to the early 2020s). Receptors were amplified or captured by the immunoSEQ multiplex PCR assay. The immuneACCESS repertoire file appears here via TCRdb, limited to in-frame rearrangements. These files lack a portion of the clones; in checked studies, under half of the deficit traces to unresolved V genes, and the cause of the others is not known. The sample table lists 68,000 or so clones, 65% to 80% of them with a count of one. Over 30% of the sample lies in the top ten. Sequenced: peripheral blood. The source is a human donor in a cohort sampled during active COVID-19.

V usage is TRBV28 and J usage is TRBJ1-1, with D possibly matching TRBD1 (6 bases). V lost 5 bases and J 3 bases, leaving 13 bases between the germline ends. Germline V gene lookup returns CDR1 MDHEN and CDR2 SYDVKM. This CDR3 has 14 residues. For the CDR3, the DNA is TGTGCCAGCAGTATATATGAGGGGGACACTGAAGCTTTCTTT. The encoded protein is CASSIYEGDTEAFF.

Only one count was recorded for this clone. The genes are TRBV4-1 and TRBJ1-5; 7 positions agree with TRBD1. V shed 2 bases, J shed 4 bases, and the junction held 5 bases outside the gene matches. Germline CDR1 and CDR2: MGHRA and YSYEKL. The CDR3 extends over 15 amino acids. The CDR3 loop reads CASSQPGQKNQPQHF. The CDR3 DNA reads TGCGCCAGCAGCCAACCGGGACAGAAAAATCAGCCCCAGCATTTT.

This sequence joins TRBV19 and TRBJ1-1; 7 bases line up with TRBD1. Germline CDR1 reads LNHDA; CDR2 reads SQIVND (reference sequence). Trimming took 5 bases from V and 0 from J; bases not matched to a gene: 6. CDR3 size: 15 residues. CDR3 coding DNA: TGTGCCAGTAGTGGCAGGGGGTTCATGAACACTGAAGCTTTCTTT. As protein: CASSGRGFMNTEAFF.

On this clone itself: Additional DNA sequences in this sample encode the identical CDR3. The chain couples TRBV5-1 to TRBJ1-1; D not certain. Trimming shortened V by 0 bases and J by 0 bases, and 6 bases separated the two germline ends. Germline V lookup: CDR1 SGHRS, CDR2 YFSETQ. The CDR3 length is 14 residues. The CDR3 loop reads CASSLVQMNTEAFF. CDR3 sequence (DNA): TGCGCCAGCAGCTTGGTACAAATGAACACTGAAGCTTTCTTT. Filled out from reference TRBV5-1 and TRBJ1-1, the complete variable domain reads KAGVTQTPRYLIKTRGQQVTLSCSPISGHRSVSWYQQTPGQGLQFLFEYFSETQRNKGNFPGRFSGRQFSNSRSEMNVSTLELGDSALYLCASSLVQMNTEAFFGQGTRLTVV.

This clone was observed a few times. The V gene is TRBV18, the J gene TRBJ1-1; no clear D gene. In germline, CDR1 is KGHSH, CDR2 LQKENI. The CDR3 is made up of 15 amino acids. The V and J ends lost 5 bases and 2 bases respectively, with 15 bases between them. This chain's CDR3 is CASSAQFGRNTEAFF. For the CDR3, the DNA is TGTGCCAGCTCAGCTCAATTCGGGAGAAACACTGAAGCTTTCTTT. Full variable domain (remainder filled in from reference TRBV18 and TRBJ1-1): NAGVMQNPRHLVRRRGQEARLRCSPMKGHSHVYWYRQLPEEGLKFMVYLQKENIIDESGMPKERFSAEFPKEGPSILRIQQVVRGDSAAYFCASSAQFGRNTEAFFGQGTRLTVV.

The chain uses TRBV19 and TRBJ1-2; TRBD1 might be the D (6 bases). Germline V gene sequence: CDR1 LNHDA, CDR2 SQIVND (reference sequence). V lost 5 bases to trimming and J lost 7 bases, with 17 bases between them. CDR3 length: 14 residues. CDR3 sequence reads: CASSPGQQTSGYTF. CDR3 nucleotides: TGTGCCAGTAGTCCTGGACAGCAGACGAGTGGCTACACCTTC.

In DNA form, the CDR3 reads TGTGCCAGCTCAGCCAGGGACAGTGATTACTCCTACGAGCAGTACTTC. Translation gives CASSARDSDYSYEQYF. The J gene is TRBJ2-7, the V gene TRBV18; 7 positions match TRBD1. The CDR3 sequence is 16 residues long. The V gene end was trimmed by 5 bases and the J gene end by 0 bases; junction bases not matched to a gene: 10. Germline V gene data show CDR1 as KGHSH and CDR2 as LQKENI.

The genes are TRBV27 and TRBJ2-1; 14 bases agree with TRBD2. After removal of 3 bases from V and 8 bases from J, the junction contained 3 bases not matched to a gene. From germline, CDR1 is MNHEY and CDR2 SMNVEV (reference sequence). The CDR3 sequence is 15 residues long. The chain's CDR3 is CASSFGTSGSDEQFF. CDR3 nucleotide sequence: TGTGCCAGCAGTTTCGGGACTAGCGGGAGTGATGAGCAGTTCTTC.

This clone showed up just once. CDR3 in amino acids: CASSEIGRPGETQYF. CDR3 in DNA: TGCGCCAGCAGTGAGATCGGGAGGCCGGGAGAGACCCAGTACTTC. V usage is TRBV10-2 and J usage is TRBJ2-5; 7 bases map to TRBD2. The CDR3 is made up of 15 amino acids. Germline-derived CDR1 and CDR2 are WSHSY and SAAADI. V gave up 2 bases and J gave up 4 bases; unmatched junction bases: 7.

The chain is built from TRBV3-1 (or the pseudogene TRBV3-2) and TRBJ2-1, with unresolved D. Trimming took off 3 bases at V and 12 bases at J, with 18 bases between the two ends. Germline V CDR1 and CDR2: LGHDT, YNNKEL (reference sequence). The CDR3 is 14 amino acids. The CDR3 DNA sequence: TGTGCCAGCAGCCAGCAGGATGCGTCTCGGTCGCAGTTCTTC. Its protein product is CASSQQDASRSQFF.

The V and J genes are TRBV7-3 and TRBJ2-7, with TRBD2 matching 13 bases. CDR3 length: 14 amino acids. Per germline, CDR1 SGHTA and CDR2 FQGTGA. Unmatched junction bases numbered 2, after V lost 4 bases and J lost 5 bases. This chain's CDR3 is CASSSGLAGDEQYF. For the CDR3, the DNA is TGTGCCAGCAGCTCCGGACTAGCGGGAGACGAGCAGTACTTC.

This clone was seen more than once but under ten times. V is TRBV5-6 and J is TRBJ1-3; D is unresolved. Trimming took 0 bases from V and 8 from J, leaving 12 bases between them. CDR1 and CDR2 (germline): SGHDT, YYEEEE. The CDR3 covers 14 residues. The CDR3 DNA reads as TGTGCCAGCAGCTTGGGGAGGACCGGGGACACCATATATTTT. Its translation is CASSLGRTGDTIYF.

This clone was found a few times. This chain connects TRBV19 to TRBJ2-1, with unresolved D. Germline CDR1 LNHDA, CDR2 SQIVND (reference sequence). The CDR3 totals 14 residues. Between the trimmed V and J ends, which lost 5 bases and 5 bases, there was a span of 13 bases. The CDR3 spells CASSPYQRHNEQFF. CDR3 nucleotide sequence: TGTGCCAGTAGTCCCTACCAGCGTCACAATGAGCAGTTCTTC.

There are a few counts of this clone. The CDR3 sequence is CASSIRAGTEQYF. CDR3 nucleotide sequence: TGTGCCAGCAGCATTCGGGCGGGGACCGAGCAGTACTTC. The chain couples TRBV11-2 to TRBJ2-7, with a tentative D call TRBD2 (6 bases). This CDR3 is 13 amino acids long. Trimming stripped 5 bases from V and 6 bases from J, with 14 bases between. Looked up from germline, CDR1 is SGHAT and CDR2 is FQNNGV.

V gene TRBV4-3 combines with J gene TRBJ1-4, with a possible D match to TRBD1 (5 bases). Trimming removed 1 base from V and 8 bases from J, with 11 bases in between. Germline V gene lookup returns CDR1 LGHNA and CDR2 YSLEER. The CDR3 has 14 amino acids. The CDR3 DNA reads TGCGCCAGCAGCCAAGGGCAGGGTTGGGAAAAACTGTTTTTT. It specifies CASSQGQGWEKLFF.

The V gene is TRBV29-1, the J gene TRBJ2-3; D might be TRBD2 (5 bases). Germline V lookup: CDR1 SQVTM, CDR2 ANQGSEA. Trimming left V 7 bases short and J 1 base short, with 9 bases between. CDR3 length: 12 amino acids. The CDR3 DNA follows: TGCAGCGGGGATAGCGGCACAGATACGCAGTATTTT. Translation: CSGDSGTDTQYF.

The rearrangement links TRBV11-3 to TRBJ2-3; D might be TRBD2 (6 bases). V shed 0 bases and J shed 5 bases, with 12 bases lying between them. CDR3 length: 15 amino acids. Germline CDR1 SGHNT, CDR2 YENEEA. The CDR3 sequence: CASSLDPTAGDTQYF. The CDR3 DNA reads as TGTGCCAGCAGCTTAGATCCGACAGCGGGAGATACGCAGTATTTT.

The V call is TRBV27, the J call TRBJ2-7; 11 nucleotides match TRBD1. The J segment lost 3 bases and the V segment lost 3 bases, leaving 4 bases of the junction unmatched. CDR1 and CDR2 from the germline V gene are MNHEY and SMNVEV (reference sequence). CDR3 length: 15 amino acids. Here the CDR3 reads CASSFTGTGGYEQYF. The CDR3 DNA is TGTGCCAGCAGTTTCACCGGGACAGGGGGCTACGAGCAGTACTTC.

This clone came up a few times. The rearrangement uses TRBV15 and TRBJ1-5, with D hard to call. Per the germline V gene, CDR1 is LNHNV and CDR2 is YYDKDF (reference sequence). There are 12 residues in the CDR3. With 1 base removed from V and 9 bases from J, the gap between germline ends came to 7 bases. The CDR3 sequence: CATSRGSGPQHF. CDR3 coding DNA: TGTGCCACCAGCAGAGGGAGTGGGCCCCAGCATTTT.

The chain employs TRBV7-2 and TRBJ2-3, with a weak D call TRBD1 (6 bases). Trimming stripped 2 bases from V and 0 bases from J, with 12 bases between. The CDR3 extends over 16 amino acids. Germline CDR1 reads SGHTA; CDR2 reads FQGNSA. In DNA form, the CDR3 reads TGTGCCAGCAGCTTATCGACAGGTCCTAGCACAGATACGCAGTATTTT. Residues: CASSLSTGPSTDTQYF. The full variable domain, rest sourced from reference TRBV7-2 and TRBJ2-3, is GAGVSQSPSNKVTEKGKDVELRCDPISGHTALYWYRQSLGQGLEFLIYFQGNSAPDKSGLPSDRFSAERTGGSVSTLTIQRTQQEDSAVYLCASSLSTGPSTDTQYFGPGTRLTVL.

This clone appeared a few times. The chain is built from TRBV18 and TRBJ2-7, with unresolved D. CDR3 size: 15 residues. Trimming removed 0 bases at V and 3 bases at J, with 12 bases between. CDR1 and CDR2 from the germline V gene are KGHSH and LQKENI. The CDR3: CASSPPTGLGYEQYF. CDR3 nucleotides: TGTGCCAGCTCACCACCCACCGGGTTGGGCTACGAGCAGTACTTC. The full variable domain, its missing parts supplied by reference TRBV18 and TRBJ2-7, is NAGVMQNPRHLVRRRGQEARLRCSPMKGHSHVYWYRQLPEEGLKFMVYLQKENIIDESGMPKERFSAEFPKEGPSILRIQQVVRGDSAAYFCASSPPTGLGYEQYFGPGTRLTVT.

This clone appeared a few times. The chain recombines TRBV19 with TRBJ2-5; 7 bases are shared with TRBD2. This CDR3 contains 14 residues. Germline CDR1 and CDR2: LNHDA and SQIVND (reference sequence). J gave up 2 bases and V 6 bases, and 6 bases lay outside the gene matches. The CDR3 spells CASRKRGRQETQYF. CDR3 nucleotide sequence: TGTGCCAGTAGAAAACGCGGGAGACAAGAGACCCAGTACTTC. Using reference TRBV19 and TRBJ2-5 for the parts outside the CDR3, the full variable domain is DGGITQSPKYLFRKEGQNVTLSCEQNLNHDAMYWYRQDPGQGLRLIYYSQIVNDFQKGDIAEGYSVSREKKESFPLTVTSAQKNPTAFYLCASRKRGRQETQYFGPGTRLLVL.

This clone was seen only a few times. This chain joins TRBV19 and TRBJ1-1; D not resolved. Germline CDR1 and CDR2: LNHDA and SQIVND (reference sequence). V gave up 5 bases and J gave up 3 bases, with 10 bases separating them. This CDR3 has 13 amino acids. CDR3 protein: CASSLGAYTEAFF. CDR3 nucleotide sequence: TGTGCCAGTAGTTTGGGAGCCTACACTGAAGCTTTCTTT.

The chain uses TRBV10-3 and TRBJ2-7, with D perhaps matching TRBD1 (6 bases). CDR3 length equals 12 residues. Germline assignment: CDR1 ENHRY and CDR2 SYGVKD. Deletions cut 6 bases from V and 0 bases from J, with 6 bases between. The CDR3 loop is CAIRDSSYEQYF. Here the CDR3 DNA reads TGTGCCATCAGGGACAGCTCCTACGAGCAGTACTTC.

This clone has more than one count but fewer than ten. The V gene is TRBV3-1 (or the pseudogene TRBV3-2), the J gene TRBJ1-4, with D perhaps matching TRBD1 (5 bases). From germline, CDR1 is LGHDT and CDR2 YNNKEL (reference sequence). Trimming stripped 6 bases from V and 5 bases from J, with 10 bases between. The CDR3 consists of 13 residues. This CDR3 is CASRTQGNEKLFF. CDR3 nucleotides: TGTGCCAGCAGGACCCAGGGAAATGAAAAACTGTTTTTT.

The chain couples TRBV11-2 to TRBJ2-5; 16 bases match TRBD2. Germline trimming cut 6 bases from V and 4 bases from J; bases unmatched to any gene: 11. This CDR3 comprises 18 residues. CDR1 and CDR2 from the germline V gene are SGHAT and FQNNGV. The CDR3 nucleotides are TGTGCCAGCAGAACCGGGACTAGCGGGAGGGCCATGGGAGAGACCCAGTACTTC. It encodes CASRTGTSGRAMGETQYF. The entire variable domain, with the rest obtained from reference TRBV11-2 and TRBJ2-5, is as follows: EAGVAQSPRYKIIEKRQSVAFWCNPISGHATLYWYQQILGQGPKLLIQFQNNGVVDDSQLPKDRFSAERLKGVDSTLKIQPAKLEDSAVYLCASRTGTSGRAMGETQYFGPGTRLLVL.

The chain carries TRBV19 and TRBJ2-3, with a tentative D call TRBD2 (6 bases). Trimming cost V 1 base and J 2 bases, with 16 bases left between them. The CDR3 is 17 residues long. The germline CDR1 and CDR2 sequences are LNHDA and SQIVND (reference sequence). The CDR3 is CASSIAKGGRTTDTQYF. In nucleotides, the CDR3 is TGTGCCAGTAGTATAGCTAAAGGAGGGCGAACCACAGATACGCAGTATTTT.